Listed here is a single T cell receptor (beta chain). Sequenced by immunoSEQ multiplex PCR; TCRdb stores in-frame clones only, minus some. The sample records 200,000 to 300,000 clones, around 88% being singletons. The sample belongs to a study of blood T cell repertoires in COVID-19. Overall study: Samples taken during acute and convalescent COVID-19 were collected in the United States, Italy and Spain.

The ends lost 6 bases at V and 4 bases at J; junction bases unmatched: 11. Germline V gene sequence: CDR1 LNHNV, CDR2 YYDKDF (reference sequence). There are 15 residues in the CDR3. The receptor comes from a man younger than 45 with active or convalescent COVID-19. Specimen: peripheral blood. This chain links TRBV15 with TRBJ1-2, with 7 bases that match TRBD1. The CDR3 bases are TGTGCCACCAGGCGACAGGGCGGGATAGGCTATGGCTACACCTTC. Translating gives CATRRQGGIGYGYTF.